A selection of T cell receptor beta chains follows, all from one sample in a study of identical twins. Via MiXCR, TCRdb re-called the 5' RACE reads, giving one row per CDR3 protein. Among approximately 550,000 distinct CDR3 sequences listed, 20% to 25% were seen once. These records were also assigned to another study, of yellow fever vaccine responses in identical twins.

What was sequenced was CD4+ T cells sorted from blood. These receptors came from a woman aged 18-35 years in good health. CDR3s include the opening cysteine and the closing phenylalanine or tryptophan. A D gene is named only where the DNA matches it firmly. Not every row has a clone size; where given, it reads once, few, many or a size class.

D: TRBD1
length: 15
size: few
V: TRBV4-1
J: TRBJ2-7
CDR3: CASSHSGTGRYEQYF
DNA: TGCGCCAGCAGCCACTCCGGGACAGGGCGTTACGAGCAGTACTTC

D: TRBD2
length: 16
size: few
V: TRBV20-1
J: TRBJ2-7
CDR3: CSARESSGSSPYEQYF
DNA: TGCAGTGCTAGAGAATCTAGCGGGAGTAGTCCCTACGAGCAGTACTTC

D: TRBD1
length: 14
size: few
V: TRBV7-7
J: TRBJ2-2
CDR3: CASSAGTGSAELFF
DNA: TGTGCCAGCAGCGCCGGGACAGGGTCGGCGGAGCTGTTTTTT

D: NA
length: 14
size: few
V: TRBV10-3
J: TRBJ2-5
CDR3: CAISESNSKETQYF
DNA: TGTGCCATCAGTGAGTCGAATAGTAAAGAGACCCAGTACTTC

D: NA
length: 14
size: few
V: TRBV6-1
J: TRBJ1-1
CDR3: CASSASTGWAEAFF
DNA: TGTGCCAGCAGTGCCTCAACAGGGTGGGCTGAAGCTTTCTTT

D: TRBD2
length: 17
size: few
V: TRBV4-2
J: TRBJ2-5
CDR3: CASSQVPSGTRKETQYF
DNA: TGTGCCAGCAGCCAAGTCCCCTCCGGGACTAGGAAAGAGACCCAGTACTTC

D: NA
length: 14
size: NA
V: TRBV3-1
J: TRBJ1-2
CDR3: CASSQVEGDYGYTF
DNA: TGTGCCAGCAGCCAAGTTGAGGGAGACTATGGCTACACCTTC

D: NA
length: 17
size: many
V: TRBV6-1
J: TRBJ1-1
CDR3: CASREWFGGRMDTEAFF
DNA: TGTGCCAGCAGAGAGTGGTTTGGTGGTCGTATGGACACTGAAGCTTTCTTT

D: NA
length: 13
size: many
V: TRBV5-1
J: TRBJ2-1
CDR3: CASSREGTGEQFF
DNA: TGCGCCAGCAGCCGAGAGGGAACAGGCGAGCAGTTCTTC

D: NA
length: 14
size: few
V: TRBV10-3
J: TRBJ2-1
CDR3: CAISVMTSINEQFF
DNA: TGTGCCATCAGTGTCATGACTAGTATCAATGAGCAGTTCTTC

D: NA
length: 12
size: NA
V: TRBV14
J: TRBJ2-4
CDR3: CASSQAGDIQYF
DNA: TGTGCCAGCAGCCAAGCGGGAGACATTCAGTACTTC

D: TRBD1
length: 15
size: NA
V: TRBV7-6
J: TRBJ2-1
CDR3: CASSLSRQGLNEQFF
DNA: TGTGCCAGCAGCTTATCCCGACAGGGTTTGAATGAGCAGTTCTTC

D: NA
length: 13
size: few
V: TRBV15
J: TRBJ1-4
CDR3: CATSRDIDEKLFF
DNA: TGTGCCACCAGCAGAGATATAGATGAAAAACTGTTTTTT

D: TRBD2
length: 19
size: NA
V: TRBV7-8
J: TRBJ2-7
CDR3: CACSSLGTHDLAGVYEQYF
DNA: TGTGCCTGCAGCAGCTTGGGAACACACGATCTAGCGGGAGTTTACGAGCAGTACTTC

D: NA
length: 15
size: NA
V: TRBV18
J: TRBJ2-5
CDR3: CASSPLTAGAETQYF
DNA: TGTGCCAGCTCACCCCTAACGGCGGGGGCGGAGACCCAGTACTTC

D: NA
length: 13
size: NA
V: TRBV20-1
J: TRBJ2-1
CDR3: CSASDRWIDEQFF
DNA: TGCAGTGCTTCCGACAGGTGGATCGATGAGCAGTTCTTC

D: NA
length: 12
size: NA
V: TRBV20-1
J: TRBJ2-3
CDR3: CSARDKVYTQYF
DNA: TGCAGTGCTAGAGATAAGGTTTATACGCAGTATTTT

D: TRBD2
length: 18
size: few
V: TRBV5-1
J: TRBJ2-1
CDR3: CASSVGLPGLANGNEQFF
DNA: TGCGCCAGCAGCGTTGGATTACCGGGACTAGCTAATGGGAATGAGCAGTTCTTC

D: NA
length: 14
size: few
V: TRBV7-6
J: TRBJ2-1
CDR3: CASSLDRTYNEQFF
DNA: TGTGCCAGCAGCTTAGATAGAACCTACAATGAGCAGTTCTTC

D: NA
length: 14
size: few
V: TRBV20-1
J: TRBJ2-5
CDR3: CSAKQTGRGETQYF
DNA: TGCAGTGCTAAACAGACAGGCCGGGGGGAGACCCAGTACTTC

D: TRBD1
length: 13
size: NA
V: TRBV20-1
J: TRBJ1-2
CDR3: CSADDRAVYGYTF
DNA: TGCAGTGCTGATGACAGGGCCGTCTATGGCTACACCTTC

D: NA
length: 13
size: many
V: TRBV5-1
J: TRBJ1-1
CDR3: CASSAEQGTEAFF
DNA: TGCGCCAGCAGCGCAGAGCAGGGTACTGAAGCTTTCTTT

D: TRBD2
length: 16
size: NA
V: TRBV10-3
J: TRBJ2-1
CDR3: CAIRAYPSGTNNEQFF
DNA: TGTGCCATCAGAGCGTATCCTAGCGGGACTAACAATGAGCAGTTCTTC

D: NA
length: 14
size: few
V: TRBV7-7
J: TRBJ2-5
CDR3: CASSGGGPQETQYF
DNA: TGTGCCAGCAGCGGGGGGGGGCCACAAGAGACCCAGTACTTC

D: TRBD2
length: 17
size: NA
V: TRBV5-1
J: TRBJ2-2
CDR3: CASSLGRLAGVNGELFF
DNA: TGCGCCAGCAGCTTGGGCCGACTAGCGGGAGTGAACGGGGAGCTGTTTTTT

D: TRBD2
length: 19
size: NA
V: TRBV5-1
J: TRBJ2-1
CDR3: CASRPGTRGTSGSYNEQFF
DNA: TGCGCCAGCAGACCCGGGACTAGAGGCACGTCCGGCTCCTACAATGAGCAGTTCTTC

D: NA
length: 15
size: NA
V: TRBV10-3
J: TRBJ1-5
CDR3: CAISPGGLSNQPQHF
DNA: TGTGCCATCAGCCCCGGGGGGCTCAGCAATCAGCCCCAGCATTTT

D: NA
length: 15
size: NA
V: TRBV7-3
J: TRBJ2-2
CDR3: CASSLTGLSAGELFF
DNA: TGTGCCAGCAGCTTAACAGGGCTATCGGCCGGGGAGCTGTTTTTT

D: TRBD1
length: 17
size: NA
V: TRBV12-3/TRBV12-4
J: TRBJ2-3
CDR3: CASTRRTGTGRPDTQYF
DNA: TGTGCCAGCACTCGAAGGACCGGGACAGGGAGGCCAGATACGCAGTATTTT